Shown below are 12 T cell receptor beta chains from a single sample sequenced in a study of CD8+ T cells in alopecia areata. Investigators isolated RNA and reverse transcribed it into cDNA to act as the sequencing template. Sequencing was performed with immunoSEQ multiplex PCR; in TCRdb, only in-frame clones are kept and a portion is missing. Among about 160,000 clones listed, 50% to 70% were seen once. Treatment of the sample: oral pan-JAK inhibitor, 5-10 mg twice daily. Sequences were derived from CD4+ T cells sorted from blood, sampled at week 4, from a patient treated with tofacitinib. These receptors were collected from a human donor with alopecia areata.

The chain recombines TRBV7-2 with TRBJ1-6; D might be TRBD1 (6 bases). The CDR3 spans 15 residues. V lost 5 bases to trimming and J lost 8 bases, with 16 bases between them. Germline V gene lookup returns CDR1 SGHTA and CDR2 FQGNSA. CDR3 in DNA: TGTGCCAGCAGCGAATACAGGGATCCCTATTCACCCCTCCACTTT. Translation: CASSEYRDPYSPLHF.

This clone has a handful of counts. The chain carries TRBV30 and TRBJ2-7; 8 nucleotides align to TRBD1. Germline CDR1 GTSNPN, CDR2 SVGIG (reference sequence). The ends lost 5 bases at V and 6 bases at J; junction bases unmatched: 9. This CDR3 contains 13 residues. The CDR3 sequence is CAWARRGLFEQYF. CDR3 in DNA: TGTGCCTGGGCACGCAGGGGGCTATTCGAGCAGTACTTC.

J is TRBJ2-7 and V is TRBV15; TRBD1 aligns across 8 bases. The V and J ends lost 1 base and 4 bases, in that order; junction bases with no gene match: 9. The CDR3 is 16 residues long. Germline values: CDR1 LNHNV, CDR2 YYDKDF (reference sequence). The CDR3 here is CATSRVRTGTLYEQYF. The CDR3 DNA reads TGTGCCACCAGCAGAGTGAGGACAGGGACGCTTTACGAGCAGTACTTC.

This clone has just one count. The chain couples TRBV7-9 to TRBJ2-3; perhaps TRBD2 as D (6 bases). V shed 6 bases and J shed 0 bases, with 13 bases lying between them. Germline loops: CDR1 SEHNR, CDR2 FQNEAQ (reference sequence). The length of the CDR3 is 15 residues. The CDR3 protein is CASRRDPVSTDTQYF. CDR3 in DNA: TGTGCCAGCAGGCGGGATCCCGTGAGCACAGATACGCAGTATTTT.

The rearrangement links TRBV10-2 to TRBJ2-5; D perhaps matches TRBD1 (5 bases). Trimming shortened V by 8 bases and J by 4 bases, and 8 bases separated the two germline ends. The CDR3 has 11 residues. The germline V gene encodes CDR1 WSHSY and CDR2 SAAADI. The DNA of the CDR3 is TGCGCCAGCGGGGCCCGAGAGACCCAGTACTTC. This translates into CASGARETQYF.

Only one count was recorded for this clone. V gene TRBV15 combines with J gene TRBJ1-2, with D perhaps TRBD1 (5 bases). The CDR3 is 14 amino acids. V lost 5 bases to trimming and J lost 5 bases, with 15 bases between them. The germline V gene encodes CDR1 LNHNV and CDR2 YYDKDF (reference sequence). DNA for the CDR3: TGTGCCACCAGCGAGGGGTTCGTCAGTTATGGCTACACCTTC. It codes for CATSEGFVSYGYTF.

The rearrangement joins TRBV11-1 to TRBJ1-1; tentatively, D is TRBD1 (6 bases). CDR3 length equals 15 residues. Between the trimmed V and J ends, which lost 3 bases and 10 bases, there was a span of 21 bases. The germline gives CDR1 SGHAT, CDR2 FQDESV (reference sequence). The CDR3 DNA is TGTGCCAGCAGCTTGGGGACACAGACAGACCTCGCAGCTTTCTTT. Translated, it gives CASSLGTQTDLAAFF.

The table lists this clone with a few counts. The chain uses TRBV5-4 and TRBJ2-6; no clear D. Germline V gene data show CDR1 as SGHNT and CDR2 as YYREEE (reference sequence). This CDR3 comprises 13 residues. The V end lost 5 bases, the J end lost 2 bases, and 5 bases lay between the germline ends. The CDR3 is CASSNPGANVLTF. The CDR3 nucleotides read TGTGCCAGCAGTAATCCTGGGGCCAACGTCCTGACTTTC.

The CDR3 DNA is TGCAGCGTTGAAAGGGCTGCCTTCAATGAGCAGTTCTTC. Its translation: CSVERAAFNEQFF. This rearrangement joins TRBV29-1 to TRBJ2-1; D not certain. Germline loops: CDR1 SQVTM, CDR2 ANQGSEA. V was clipped by 2 bases and J by 6 bases, with 11 bases between them. This CDR3 contains 13 residues.

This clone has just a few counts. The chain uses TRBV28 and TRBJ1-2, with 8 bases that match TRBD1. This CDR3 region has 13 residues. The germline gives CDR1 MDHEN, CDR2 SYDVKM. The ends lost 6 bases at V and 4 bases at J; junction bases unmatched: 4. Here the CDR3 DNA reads TGTGCCAGCAGCCTGGGACAGGTCTATGGCTACACCTTC. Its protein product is CASSLGQVYGYTF.

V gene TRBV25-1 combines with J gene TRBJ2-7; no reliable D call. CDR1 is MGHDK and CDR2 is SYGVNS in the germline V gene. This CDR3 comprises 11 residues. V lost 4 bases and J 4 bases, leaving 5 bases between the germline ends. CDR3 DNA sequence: TGTGCCAGCAGTGGATGGTACGAGCAGTACTTC. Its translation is CASSGWYEQYF.

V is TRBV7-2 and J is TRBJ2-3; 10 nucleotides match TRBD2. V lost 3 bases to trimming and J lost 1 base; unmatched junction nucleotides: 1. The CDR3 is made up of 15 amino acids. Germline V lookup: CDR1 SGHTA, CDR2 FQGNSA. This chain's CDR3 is CASSLLAGGTDTQYF. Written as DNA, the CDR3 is TGTGCCAGCAGCTTGCTAGCGGGGGGCACAGATACGCAGTATTTT.